This T cell receptor (beta chain) was sequenced during a study of cytomegalovirus exposure and HLA in healthy donors. The V and J ends lost 0 bases and 7 bases, in that order; junction bases with no gene match: 9. Germline lookup yields CDR1 SGHDN and CDR2 FVKESK. The CDR3 sequence is 16 residues long. The method was immunoSEQ multiplex PCR; TCRdb's version includes in-frame clones alone and lacks a portion of them. The repertoire consists of over 60,000 clones, with approximately 96% occurring once and the leading ten covering roughly 4.3%. This sequence joins TRBV14 and TRBJ2-1; the match to TRBD1 covers 7 bases. Sequencing was carried out using PBMCs. The clonotype originates from a woman aged 18 to 35 in good health and CMV-seropositive. DNA of the CDR3: TGTGCCAGCAGCCAAGATCTTACAGGGGAAGGGAATGAGCAGTTCTTC. Protein product: CASSQDLTGEGNEQFF.